This T cell receptor beta chain comes out of a study of pediatric ulcerative colitis (dated by TCRdb to the late 2010s). Context from the whole study: Pancolitis was present in over 5 ulcerative colitis patients and left-sided colitis in two, and histology consistent with ulcerative colitis was found in all of these patients. From under 10 newly diagnosed, treatment-naive pediatric ulcerative colitis patients and four non-IBD control children, paired blood and rectal samples were collected. By Pediatric Ulcerative Colitis Activity Index, mild disease was classified in two patients, moderate disease in several and acute severe colitis in three. The paper as a whole reports these results and caveats: With only a few individuals, the healthy control group was small. Compared with controls, ulcerative colitis patients showed significantly higher autologous blood-rectal clonal overlap, a finding that suggests increased T cell trafficking to inflamed tissue. Rectal repertoire features separated controls, mild-moderate and acute severe colitis patients; acute severe colitis showed reduced rectal diversity due to clonal expansions. Two rectal CDR3 clonotypes were detected in all ulcerative colitis patients and were not detected in any of the controls. Repertoires were derived from total lymphocyte DNA, so rare subsets such as regulatory T cells may have patterns not reflected. For technical reasons, blood samples from two patients gave substantially fewer templates, and these samples were excluded from the blood-rectal overlap analysis.

Rearranged CDR3 beta regions were amplified from genomic DNA with multiplex V and J primers using the immunoSEQ TRB Survey service. To keep sequencing depth the same across samples, survey-level depth of up to 500,000 reads per sample was applied. The libraries were purified and pooled, then sequenced using Illumina technology. On the authors' methods: Productive clonality, sample overlap, pairwise scatters, CDR3 beta length, V/D/J gene usage and productiveness were all assessed with the immunoSEQ online tools. Calculated diversity was defined as the number of unique rearrangements divided by total templates times 100, and Shannon and Simpson indices were additionally computed. Principal component analysis was performed on Z-score normalized data with the R prcomp function and the ggbiplot package. Blood-rectal clonal overlap within each subject was quantified with Morisita's index. TCRdb holds this immuneACCESS table with in-frame rearrangements only. Some clones are missing; in checked studies, unresolved V genes explain under half, and the rest has no known cause. V and J calls plus clone size are reproduced from that table; the DNA served to infer D and trimming. Recorded for this sample are about 64,000 clones; over 65% of them occurred a single time. The top ten hold 5% to 5.5% of the sample.

From the cysteine through the phenylalanine, the CDR3 covers 15 amino acids. Here the CDR3 DNA is all that survives: 45 bases in frame from base 1. The germline V gene supplies CDR1 MGHDK and CDR2 SYGVNS. Clipping removes 5 bases from V and 7 bases from J, with 5 as the unmatched junction base count. Ulcerative colitis patients had received no immunosuppressive medication before the diagnostic colonoscopy. Blood was sampled at the same time as the colonoscopy. The Wizard kit (Promega) was used to extract genomic DNA from blood and intestinal samples. As to this clone: No cognate antigen has been identified for it. No base qualities exist here, and no much larger clone lies one base off it.

The material sequenced was blood. Recombination connected TRBV25-1 to TRBJ1-6; 10 of the junction bases match TRBD1. The receptor was derived from a boy between 10 and 17 years old with moderate ulcerative colitis. The CDR3 corresponds to CASSPPGQGNSPLHF. Here is the DNA: TGTGCCAGCAGTCCCCCGGGACAGGGGAATTCACCCCTCCACTTT. Extended through the reference TRBV25-1 and TRBJ1-6 proteins, this CDR3 yields the full variable domain: EADIYQTPRYLVIGTGKKITLECSQTMGHDKMYWYQQDPGMELHLIHYSYGVNSTEKGDLSSESTVSRIRTEHFPLTLESARPSHTSQYLCASSPPGQGNSPLHFGNGTRLTVT.